The 7 T cell receptor beta chains presented below share a single source sample, sequenced in a study of blood T cell repertoires in COVID-19. Some clones are missing from TCRdb's copy, which holds only in-frame ones; the method was immunoSEQ multiplex PCR. The table records a few hundred thousand clones, around 87% of them present only once. Sequenced sample: peripheral blood. The source of these receptors is a woman aged 50 to 60 with acute or convalescent COVID-19.

This clone was counted a single time. The rearrangement uses TRBV19 and TRBJ2-1; 7 nucleotides match TRBD1. The CDR3 length is 17 residues. CDR1 and CDR2 (germline): LNHDA, SQIVND (reference sequence). V trimming: 3 bases; J trimming: 6 bases; junction bases outside the gene matches: 14. CDR3 sequence (DNA): TGTGCCAGTAGTATGTATAGGACAGGCTACCGATCCAATGAGCAGTTCTTC. Translating it yields CASSMYRTGYRSNEQFF.

The chain joins TRBV10-2 to TRBJ2-2; 7 bases line up with TRBD2. The CDR3 consists of 16 residues. Germline V CDR1 and CDR2: WSHSY, SAAADI. After removal of 3 bases from V and 1 base from J, the junction contained 5 bases not matched to a gene. The CDR3 spells CASSEGLAVNTGELFF. In nucleotides, the CDR3 is TGCGCCAGCAGTGAAGGTCTAGCGGTGAACACCGGGGAGCTGTTTTTT.

The chain has TRBV7-2 and TRBJ2-5; 9 nucleotides align to TRBD2. Germline values: CDR1 SGHTA, CDR2 FQGNSA. The length of the CDR3 is 14 residues. Trimming at V came to 3 bases and at J to 4 bases, leaving 3 bases not matched to a gene. The CDR3 coding sequence is TGTGCCAGCAGCTTGGGACTAGCAACAGAGACCCAGTACTTC. Its protein product is CASSLGLATETQYF.

A few counts support this clone. The CDR3 DNA sequence: TGTGCCAGCGGACCGCGAACTAGCGGGACCTACAATGAGCAGTTCTTC. This sequence encodes CASGPRTSGTYNEQFF. The chain has TRBV21-1 and TRBJ2-1; the table assigns TRBD2, which was not confirmed against the DNA. TRBV21-1 is tagged as a pseudogene. The CDR3 runs 16 residues.

About this clone itself: One end of the junction does not line up with germline, which may come from a read error. The chain carries TRBV7-7 and TRBJ2-2, with 9 bases matching TRBD1. This CDR3 contains 20 residues. Germline V gene lookup returns CDR1 SSHAT and CDR2 FNYEAQ (reference sequence). CDR3 DNA sequence: TGTGCTAGCAGCGCTTCCGGGACAGGGCCCAAGGAGGCGAACACCGGGGAGCTGTTTTTT. It is translated as CASSASGTGPKEANTGELFF.

The rearrangement uses TRBV5-1 and TRBJ2-5, with D perhaps TRBD2 (5 bases). V lost 4 bases, J lost 3 bases, and 16 bases lay in between. The CDR3 spans 15 residues. CDR1 is SGHRS and CDR2 is YFSETQ in the germline V gene. CDR3 sequence (DNA): TGCGCCAGCAGCGACGGCGGGCGGCCTGAAGAGACCCAGTACTTC. This gives the protein CASSDGGRPEETQYF.

The J gene is TRBJ2-7, the V gene TRBV4-1; tentatively, D is TRBD1 (5 bases). The CDR3 totals 12 residues. The germline V gene has CDR1 MGHRA and CDR2 YSYEKL. V was cut by 6 bases and J by 3 bases, with 9 bases left in between. This chain's CDR3 is CASSPQGYEQYF. The CDR3 nucleotides are TGCGCCAGCAGTCCTCAGGGCTACGAGCAGTACTTC.